The rows below give T cell receptor beta chains drawn from one sample of a study of tumor-infiltrating lymphocytes in primary liver carcinoma. A single record per CDR3 protein comes from TCRdb applying MiXCR to the multiplex PCR reads. The repertoire holds 310,000 or so distinct CDR3 sequences, about three fifths seen once, with about 18% in the top ten. Sequencing used peripheral blood. Receptors originate from a young woman with primary liver carcinoma and hepatitis B virus infection. The conserved cysteine and the conserved F or W are not part of the CDR3 here. The order of the fields is J gene, V gene, CDR3 protein.

j_gene: TRBJ2-7; v_gene: TRBV18; CDR3aa: ASSPPSAVAGAFEQY
j_gene: TRBJ1-1; v_gene: TRBV6-5; CDR3aa: ASALGQGGTEAF
j_gene: TRBJ1-1; v_gene: TRBV21-1; CDR3aa: ASPLGGQRDTEAF
j_gene: TRBJ1-1; v_gene: TRBV6-1; CDR3aa: ASSSTPNTEAF
j_gene: TRBJ2-1; v_gene: TRBV29-1; CDR3aa: SAPRLGQGPGNEQF
j_gene: TRBJ2-2; v_gene: TRBV11-2; CDR3aa: ASTQGRERSGELF
j_gene: TRBJ2-2; v_gene: TRBV29-1; CDR3aa: SAGRGGTGELF
j_gene: TRBJ2-7; v_gene: TRBV11-3; CDR3aa: ASSRGHSGYEQY
j_gene: TRBJ2-4; v_gene: TRBV28; CDR3aa: ASSPWSGSREPAKNIQY
j_gene: TRBJ1-2; v_gene: TRBV11-2; CDR3aa: ASSLNPQIVNYGYT
j_gene: TRBJ2-3; v_gene: TRBV11-2; CDR3aa: ANSPLPKGTDTQY
j_gene: TRBJ1-1; v_gene: TRBV29-1; CDR3aa: SVDLGLAEAF
j_gene: TRBJ2-2; v_gene: TRBV12-5; CDR3aa: ASGFSMGLNTGELF
j_gene: TRBJ1-1; v_gene: TRBV6-6; CDR3aa: ASSYTGLTEAF
j_gene: TRBJ2-1; v_gene: TRBV5-6; CDR3aa: ASSFWLAGDNEQF
j_gene: TRBJ2-7; v_gene: TRBV11-3; CDR3aa: ASSYGTREEQY
j_gene: TRBJ1-2; v_gene: TRBV6-1; CDR3aa: ASSEYEFGEPNYGFT
j_gene: TRBJ2-5; v_gene: TRBV6-1; CDR3aa: SSRKRQETQY
j_gene: TRBJ1-4; v_gene: TRBV12-3/TRBV12-4; CDR3aa: ASSIGVSATNEELF
j_gene: TRBJ2-1; v_gene: TRBV28; CDR3aa: ASSPLVGGRAYNEQF
j_gene: TRBJ2-1; v_gene: TRBV13; CDR3aa: ASRDHGQGDEQF
j_gene: TRBJ2-7; v_gene: TRBV12-3/TRBV12-4; CDR3aa: ASSLRIVGGGSEQY
j_gene: TRBJ2-2; v_gene: TRBV10-2; CDR3aa: ASKGGKLGARAGELF
j_gene: TRBJ1-2; v_gene: TRBV6-2/TRBV6-3; CDR3aa: ASSTGFGYA
j_gene: TRBJ2-1; v_gene: TRBV5-6; CDR3aa: ANSSGLGGDEQF
j_gene: TRBJ2-1; v_gene: TRBV28; CDR3aa: ASGEQF
j_gene: TRBJ2-7; v_gene: TRBV7-9; CDR3aa: ASSTSGRAYEQY
j_gene: TRBJ2-7; v_gene: TRBV7-9; CDR3aa: VSGHYRSSYEQY
j_gene: TRBJ2-2; v_gene: TRBV6-5; CDR3aa: ASSYWTGLNTGGLF
j_gene: TRBJ2-3; v_gene: TRBV5-1; CDR3aa: VSSPLSGRPTDTQY
j_gene: TRBJ2-7; v_gene: TRBV6-6; CDR3aa: ASSYGRGYEQY
j_gene: TRBJ2-3; v_gene: TRBV14; CDR3aa: ASSQERDMRRDTQY
j_gene: TRBJ2-5; v_gene: TRBV6-2/TRBV6-3; CDR3aa: ASSYGGLETQY
j_gene: TRBJ1-6; v_gene: TRBV6-6; CDR3aa: ASSINDPRSSYNSPLH
j_gene: TRBJ2-1; v_gene: TRBV28; CDR3aa: ASSFVVRYNEQF
j_gene: TRBJ2-1; v_gene: TRBV12-3/TRBV12-4; CDR3aa: ASSLSREQF
j_gene: TRBJ2-2; v_gene: TRBV11-2; CDR3aa: ASSSGTLGGEQF
j_gene: TRBJ2-7; v_gene: TRBV13; CDR3aa: ASSPRGASETYEQY
j_gene: TRBJ2-7; v_gene: TRBV14; CDR3aa: ASSQLSGKSGIVEGEQY
j_gene: TRBJ1-5; v_gene: TRBV12-3/TRBV12-4; CDR3aa: TSTTIRGTGREDQPQH
j_gene: TRBJ2-5; v_gene: TRBV24-1; CDR3aa: ATSESMRQETQY
j_gene: TRBJ2-7; v_gene: TRBV7-9; CDR3aa: ASSDLNGNEQY
j_gene: TRBJ2-3; v_gene: TRBV5-5; CDR3aa: ASSRGFWSTDTQY
j_gene: TRBJ2-7; v_gene: TRBV5-5; CDR3aa: ASSLSATSDSYEQY
j_gene: TRBJ1-3; v_gene: TRBV14; CDR3aa: ASSQGLGNTIY
j_gene: TRBJ2-7; v_gene: TRBV21-1; CDR3aa: ASRGPGQGNEQY
j_gene: TRBJ2-7; v_gene: TRBV5-8; CDR3aa: ASSLVIARGPYEQY
j_gene: NA; v_gene: TRBV6-5; CDR3aa: ASSRTGPSQPQY
j_gene: TRBJ2-2; v_gene: TRBV11-3; CDR3aa: VSSLMSTGGELF
j_gene: TRBJ1-4; v_gene: TRBV28; CDR3aa: ASSSRMTNEKLF